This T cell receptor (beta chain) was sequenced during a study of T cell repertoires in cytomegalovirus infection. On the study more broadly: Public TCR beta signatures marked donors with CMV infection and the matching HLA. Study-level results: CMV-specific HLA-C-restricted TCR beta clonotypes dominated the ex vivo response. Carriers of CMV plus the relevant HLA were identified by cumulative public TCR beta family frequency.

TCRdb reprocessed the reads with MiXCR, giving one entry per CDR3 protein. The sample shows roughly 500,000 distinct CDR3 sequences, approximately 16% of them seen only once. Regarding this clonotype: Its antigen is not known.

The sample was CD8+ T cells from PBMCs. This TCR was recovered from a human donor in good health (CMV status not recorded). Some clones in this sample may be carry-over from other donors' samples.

The CDR3 sequence is CASSMASGIDEQYF. As DNA, the CDR3 is TGTGCCAGTAGTATGGCTAGCGGGATCGACGAGCAGTACTTC. The chain has TRBV19 and TRBJ2-7, with 9 bases that match TRBD2. The V gene end was trimmed by 3 bases and the J gene end by 5 bases; junction bases not matched to a gene: 5. This CDR3 spans 14 amino acids. Germline CDR1 LNHDA, CDR2 SQIVND (reference sequence).